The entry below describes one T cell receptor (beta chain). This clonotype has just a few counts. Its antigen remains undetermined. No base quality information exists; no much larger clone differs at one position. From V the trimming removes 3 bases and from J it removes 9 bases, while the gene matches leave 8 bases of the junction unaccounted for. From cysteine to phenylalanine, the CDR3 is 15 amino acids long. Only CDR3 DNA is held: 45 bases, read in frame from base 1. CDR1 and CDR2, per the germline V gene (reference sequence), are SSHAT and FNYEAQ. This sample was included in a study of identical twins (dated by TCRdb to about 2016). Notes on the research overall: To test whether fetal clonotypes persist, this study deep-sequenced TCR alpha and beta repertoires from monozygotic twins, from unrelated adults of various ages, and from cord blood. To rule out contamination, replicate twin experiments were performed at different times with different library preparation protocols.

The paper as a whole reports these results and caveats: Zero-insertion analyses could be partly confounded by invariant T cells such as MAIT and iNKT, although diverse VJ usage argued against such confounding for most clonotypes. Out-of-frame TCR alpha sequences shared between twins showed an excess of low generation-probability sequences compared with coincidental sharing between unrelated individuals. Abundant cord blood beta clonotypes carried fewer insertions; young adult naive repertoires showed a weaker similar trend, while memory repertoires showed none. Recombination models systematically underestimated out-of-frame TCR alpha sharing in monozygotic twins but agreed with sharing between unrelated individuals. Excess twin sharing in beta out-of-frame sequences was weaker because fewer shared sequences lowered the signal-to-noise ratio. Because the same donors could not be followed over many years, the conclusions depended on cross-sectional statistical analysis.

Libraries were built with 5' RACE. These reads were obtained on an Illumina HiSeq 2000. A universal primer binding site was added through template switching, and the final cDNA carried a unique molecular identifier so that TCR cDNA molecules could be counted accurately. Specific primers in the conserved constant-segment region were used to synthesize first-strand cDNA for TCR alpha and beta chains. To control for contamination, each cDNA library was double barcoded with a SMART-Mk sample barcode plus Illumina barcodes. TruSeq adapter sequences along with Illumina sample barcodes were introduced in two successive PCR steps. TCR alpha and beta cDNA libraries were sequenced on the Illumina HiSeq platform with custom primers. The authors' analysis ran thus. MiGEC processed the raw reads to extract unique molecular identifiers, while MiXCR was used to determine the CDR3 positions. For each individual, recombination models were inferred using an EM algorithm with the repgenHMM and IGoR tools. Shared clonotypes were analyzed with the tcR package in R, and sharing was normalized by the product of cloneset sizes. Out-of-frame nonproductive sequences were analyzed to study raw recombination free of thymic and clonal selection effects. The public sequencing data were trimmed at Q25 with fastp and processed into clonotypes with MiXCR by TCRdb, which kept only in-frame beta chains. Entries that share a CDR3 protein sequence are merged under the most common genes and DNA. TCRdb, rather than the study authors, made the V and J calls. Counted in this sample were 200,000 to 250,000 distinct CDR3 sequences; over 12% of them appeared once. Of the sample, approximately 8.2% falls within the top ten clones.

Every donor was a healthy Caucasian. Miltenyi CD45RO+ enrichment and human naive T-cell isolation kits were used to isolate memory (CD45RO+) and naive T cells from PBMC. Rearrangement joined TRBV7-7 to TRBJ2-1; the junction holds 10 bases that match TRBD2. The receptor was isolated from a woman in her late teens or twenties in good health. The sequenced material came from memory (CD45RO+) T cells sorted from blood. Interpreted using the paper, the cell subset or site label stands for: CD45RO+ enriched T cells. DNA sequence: TGTGCCAGCAGCTTGGCTAGCGGGAGATTAGGTGAGCAGTTCTTC. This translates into CASSLASGRLGEQFF.